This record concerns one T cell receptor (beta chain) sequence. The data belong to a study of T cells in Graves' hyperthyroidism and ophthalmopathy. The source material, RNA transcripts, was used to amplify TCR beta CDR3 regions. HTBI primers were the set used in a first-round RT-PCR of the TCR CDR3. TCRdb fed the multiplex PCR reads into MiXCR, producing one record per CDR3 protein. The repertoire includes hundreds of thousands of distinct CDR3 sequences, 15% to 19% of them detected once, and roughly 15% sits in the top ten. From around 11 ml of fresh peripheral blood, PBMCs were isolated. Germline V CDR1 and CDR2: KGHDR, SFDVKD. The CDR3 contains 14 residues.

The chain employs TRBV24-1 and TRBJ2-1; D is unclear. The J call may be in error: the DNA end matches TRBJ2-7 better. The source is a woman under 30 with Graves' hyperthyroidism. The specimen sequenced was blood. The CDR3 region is CATRGPSSYNEQYF. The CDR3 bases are TGTGCCACCAGAGGACCCAGCTCCTACAATGAGCAGTACTTC.